Listed below are T cell receptor beta chains from one sample, sequenced in a study of blood T cell repertoires in COVID-19. TCRdb keeps only in-frame clones here, not all; method: immunoSEQ multiplex PCR. The sample includes 70,000 or so clones, under 85% of them seen just once. Sequenced material: peripheral blood. The source is a man aged 55-75 years with acute or convalescent COVID-19. The CDR3 runs from the conserved cysteine through the conserved F or W. The D gene is left open where the match is weak. The size entry is marked missing in some rows and otherwise reads once, few, many or a size class.

d_call	j_call	clone_size	v_call	cdr3_nt	cdr3_aa
NA	TRBJ2-2	NA	TRBV4-1	TGCGCCAGCAGCCGTAAAAAAGGGACTAACACCGGGGAGCTGTTTTTT	CASSRKKGTNTGELFF
TRBD1	TRBJ2-3	NA	TRBV18	TGTGCCAGCTCACCACCGAGGGGACAGTTCGCAGATACGCAGTATTTT	CASSPPRGQFADTQYF
TRBD2	TRBJ2-3	NA	TRBV6-6	TGTGCCAGCAGACGAGCCCCACTAGCGGGGGACCAAACTAGCACAGATACGCAGTATTTT	CASRRAPLAGDQTSTDTQYF
TRBD1	TRBJ1-1	NA	TRBV6-5	TGTGCCAGCAGATGGGGACAGACGAACACTGAAGCTTTCTTT	CASRWGQTNTEAFF
TRBD1	TRBJ1-6	NA	TRBV5-1	TGCGCCAGCAGCCGAGGGACAGGGATCCGAGATTCACCCCTCCACTTT	CASSRGTGIRDSPLHF
TRBD1	TRBJ2-1	NA	TRBV7-9	TGTGCCAGCAGCGCTCCCGGGACAGGGGACGGCAATGAGCAGTTCTTC	CASSAPGTGDGNEQFF
NA	TRBJ1-2	NA	TRBV30	TGTGCCTGGAGTAGACAAGGACAGAGTAACTATGGCTACACCTTC	CAWSRQGQSNYGYTF
TRBD2	TRBJ2-5	NA	TRBV18	TGTGCCAGCTCACCATACGGGGGGGAACAAGAGACCCAGTACTTC	CASSPYGGEQETQYF
NA	TRBJ1-1	NA	TRBV7-9	TGTGCCAGCAGCTTAGCGTTGAGTGAAGCTTTCTTT	CASSLALSEAFF
TRBD2	TRBJ2-3	NA	TRBV5-1	TGCGCCAGCAGCTTAGGACTAGCGGGGGGGCATAGCACAGATACGCAGTATTTT	CASSLGLAGGHSTDTQYF
TRBD2	TRBJ2-1	NA	TRBV11-3	TGTGCCAGCAGCTTAGAGGGGAGTTCCCTAGCGGGGGGTTTGGAGCAGTTCTTC	CASSLEGSSLAGGLEQFF
NA	TRBJ1-2	NA	TRBV7-2	TGTGCCAGCAGCTTAGATTCTGGACAGCAAACCTATGGCTACACCTTC	CASSLDSGQQTYGYTF
NA	TRBJ1-2	NA	TRBV19	TGTGCCAGTAGTATAGACACAAGTGTGCCTGGCTACACCTTC	CASSIDTSVPGYTF
NA	TRBJ1-6	hyperexpanded	TRBV27	TGTGCCAGCAGTTTATTTATCCCGGCCCTCCACTTT	CASSLFIPALHF
NA	TRBJ1-2	NA	TRBV7-3	TGTGCCAGCAGCTCCTACGACAGGCCTATTAACTATGGCTACACCTTC	CASSSYDRPINYGYTF
TRBD1	TRBJ1-4	few	TRBV18	TGTGCCAGCTCACCACCGGGACAGGTCCGTGAAAAACTGTTTTTT	CASSPPGQVREKLFF
NA	TRBJ1-1	NA	TRBV19	TGTGCCAGTAGTAGACAGTTCGACACTGAAGCTTTCTTT	CASSRQFDTEAFF
TRBD1	TRBJ1-4	NA	TRBV10-3	TGTGCCACCCGACCGGGACAGGGAGGAGGGAGGGGTGAAAAACTGTTTTTT	CATRPGQGGGRGEKLFF
NA	TRBJ1-5	few	TRBV6-5	TGTGCCAGCAGTTCGGGACACTCTAGCAATCAGCCCCAGCATTTT	CASSSGHSSNQPQHF
NA	TRBJ1-2	NA	TRBV15	TGTGCCACCAGCAGAGAGCGCACAGGAACCAACTCTAACTATGGCTACACCTTC	CATSRERTGTNSNYGYTF
NA	TRBJ1-2	NA	TRBV6-6	TGTGCCAGCGACCCAATGAGAGGCTATGGCTACACCTTC	CASDPMRGYGYTF
TRBD1	TRBJ1-4	NA	TRBV6-5	TGTGCCAGCAGGAAACCGGGACAGAATAATGAAAAACTGTTTTTT	CASRKPGQNNEKLFF
NA	TRBJ1-2	NA	TRBV21-1	TGTGCCAGCAGCTCAGGACAGGGACCCTACCCTGACTATGGCTACACCTTC	CASSSGQGPYPDYGYTF
NA	TRBJ2-3	once	TRBV7-9	TGTGCCAGCACCAACAGAGATACGCAGTATTTT	CASTNRDTQYF
NA	TRBJ1-6	NA	TRBV14	TGTGCCAGCAGCCAAGAGTGGGGCCTTGGATCACCCCTCCACTTT	CASSQEWGLGSPLHF
NA	TRBJ2-7	NA	TRBV23-1	TGCGCCAGCACGTCACGCGTAAGCTCCTACGAGCAGTACTTC	CASTSRVSSYEQYF
NA	TRBJ2-1	few	TRBV29-1	TGCAGCGTATTCCAATACAATGAGCAGTTCTTC	CSVFQYNEQFF
TRBD2	TRBJ2-1	NA	TRBV11-2	TGTGCCAGCAGGTTGGGCGGGGGGACTAGGAACAATGAGCAGTTCTTC	CASRLGGGTRNNEQFF
TRBD2	TRBJ2-1	few	TRBV5-1	TGCGCCAGCAGCGCGGGGGCCTCTAGCGGGGGTTACAATGAGCAGTTCTTC	CASSAGASSGGYNEQFF
TRBD1	TRBJ1-1	NA	TRBV12-5	TGTGCTAGTGGTTTGGGGACAGGTGGGGACACTGAAGCTTTCTTT	CASGLGTGGDTEAFF
TRBD1	TRBJ1-1	few	TRBV4-3	TGCGCCAGCAGCCAAAGGACAGGGAGGGACACTGAAGCTTTCTTT	CASSQRTGRDTEAFF
TRBD1	TRBJ2-7	NA	TRBV10-1	TGCGCCAGCAGTGAGTCCAGGACAGGGATTTCCGGCGAGCAGTACTTC	CASSESRTGISGEQYF
NA	TRBJ1-1	NA	TRBV9	TGTGCCAGCAGCGTAGAGGGAGGAAACACTGAAGCTTTCTTT	CASSVEGGNTEAFF
NA	TRBJ1-2	NA	TRBV2	TGTGCCAGCAGTGAGGAGGGTGTCGGATATGGCTACACCTTC	CASSEEGVGYGYTF
TRBD1	TRBJ1-1	NA	TRBV7-2	TGTGCCAGCAGCGCACAGGGGGCGAGTGAAGCTTTCTTT	CASSAQGASEAFF
NA	TRBJ2-3	once	TRBV7-2	TGTGCCAGCGGCCTAGCAAGCGGCGGTGATACGCAGTATTTT	CASGLASGGDTQYF
NA	TRBJ1-3	NA	TRBV3-1/TRBV3-2	TGTGCCAGCAGCCCTTTTGGGACAACCGGAAACACCATATATTTT	CASSPFGTTGNTIYF
TRBD1	TRBJ1-4	NA	TRBV2	TGTGCCAGCAGGGACAGGGGGGAAAAACTGTTTTTT	CASRDRGEKLFF
NA	TRBJ1-4	NA	TRBV11-2	TGTGCCAGCAGCTTAGGGACAGACGAAGATAATGAAAAACTGTTTTTT	CASSLGTDEDNEKLFF
NA	TRBJ1-5	NA	TRBV30	TGTGCCTGGGAGGAGGATAGGCCATATAGCAATCAGCCCCAGCATTTT	CAWEEDRPYSNQPQHF
NA	TRBJ1-1	few	TRBV2	TGTGCCAGCGGACAACAGGGGAACACTGAAGCTTTCTTT	CASGQQGNTEAFF
TRBD1	TRBJ2-3	NA	TRBV5-8	TGTGCCAGCAGCTTCGGACAGGTAGGAGATACGCAGTATTTT	CASSFGQVGDTQYF